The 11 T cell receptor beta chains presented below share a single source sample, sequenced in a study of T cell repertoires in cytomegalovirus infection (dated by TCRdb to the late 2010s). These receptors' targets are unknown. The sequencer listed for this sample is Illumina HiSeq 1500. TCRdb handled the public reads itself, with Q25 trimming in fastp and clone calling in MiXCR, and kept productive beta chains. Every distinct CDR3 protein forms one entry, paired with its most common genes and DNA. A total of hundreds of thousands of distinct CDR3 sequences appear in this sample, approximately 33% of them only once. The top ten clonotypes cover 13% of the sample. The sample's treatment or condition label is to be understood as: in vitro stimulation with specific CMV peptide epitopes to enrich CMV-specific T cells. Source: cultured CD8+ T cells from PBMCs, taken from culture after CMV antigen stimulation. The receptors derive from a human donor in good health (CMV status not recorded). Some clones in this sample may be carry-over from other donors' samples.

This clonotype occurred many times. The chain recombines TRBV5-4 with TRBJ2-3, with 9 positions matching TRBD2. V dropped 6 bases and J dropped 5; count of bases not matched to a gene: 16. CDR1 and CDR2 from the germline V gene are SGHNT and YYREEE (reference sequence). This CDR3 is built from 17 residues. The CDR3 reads CASKDWGAGGHKDTQYF. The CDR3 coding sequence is TGTGCCAGCAAGGATTGGGGCGCGGGGGGGCACAAAGATACGCAGTATTTT.

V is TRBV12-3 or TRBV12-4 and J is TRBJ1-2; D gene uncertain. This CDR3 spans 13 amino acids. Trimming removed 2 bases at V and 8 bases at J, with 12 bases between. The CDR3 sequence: CASSLFIAEGYTF. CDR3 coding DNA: TGTGCCAGCAGTTTATTCATCGCAGAAGGCTACACCTTC.

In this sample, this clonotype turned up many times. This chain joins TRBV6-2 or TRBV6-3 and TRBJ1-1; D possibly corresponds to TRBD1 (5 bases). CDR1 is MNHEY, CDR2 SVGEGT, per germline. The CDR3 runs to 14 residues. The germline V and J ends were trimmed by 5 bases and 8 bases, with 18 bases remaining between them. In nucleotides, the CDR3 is TGTGCCAGCAGTCCTTATGTGATGGGGCTCGAAGCTTTCTTT. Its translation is CASSPYVMGLEAFF.

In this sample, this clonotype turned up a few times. The CDR3 DNA reads TGTGCCAGTAGTATAGGGGACAGCTCCTACAATGAGCAGTTCTTC. This codes for CASSIGDSSYNEQFF. The chain links TRBV19 to TRBJ2-1, with 7 bases lining up with TRBD1. CDR3 length: 15 amino acids. Germline lookup yields CDR1 LNHDA and CDR2 SQIVND (reference sequence). J gave up 0 bases and V 1 base, and 0 bases lay outside the gene matches.

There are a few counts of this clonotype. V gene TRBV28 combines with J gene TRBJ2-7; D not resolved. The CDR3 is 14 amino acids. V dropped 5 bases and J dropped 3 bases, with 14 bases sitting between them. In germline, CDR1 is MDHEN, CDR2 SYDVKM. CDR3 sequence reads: CASSPRPTYYEQYV. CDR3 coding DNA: TGTGCCAGCAGTCCGAGACCGACCTACTACGAGCAGTACGTC.

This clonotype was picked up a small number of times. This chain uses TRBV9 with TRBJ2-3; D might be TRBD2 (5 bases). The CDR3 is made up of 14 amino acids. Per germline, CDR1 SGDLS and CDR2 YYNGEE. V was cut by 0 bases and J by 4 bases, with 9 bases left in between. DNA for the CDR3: TGTGCCAGCAGCGTAGACGGGGTGTCAGATACGCAGTATTTT. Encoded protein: CASSVDGVSDTQYF.

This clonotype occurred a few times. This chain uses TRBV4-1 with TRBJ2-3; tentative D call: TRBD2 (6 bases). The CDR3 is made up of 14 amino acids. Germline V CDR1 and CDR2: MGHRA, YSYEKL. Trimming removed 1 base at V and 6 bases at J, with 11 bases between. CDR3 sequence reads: CASSQVAGGDTQYF. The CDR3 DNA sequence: TGCGCCAGCAGCCAAGTGGCTGGGGGGGATACGCAGTATTTT.

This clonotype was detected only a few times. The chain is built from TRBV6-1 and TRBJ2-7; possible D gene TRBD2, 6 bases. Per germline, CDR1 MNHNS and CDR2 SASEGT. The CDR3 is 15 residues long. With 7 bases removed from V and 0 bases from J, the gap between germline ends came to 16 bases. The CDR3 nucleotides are TGTGCCAGCACCCCTCCGGGACTTAGCTCCTACGAGCAGTACTTC. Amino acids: CASTPPGLSSYEQYF.

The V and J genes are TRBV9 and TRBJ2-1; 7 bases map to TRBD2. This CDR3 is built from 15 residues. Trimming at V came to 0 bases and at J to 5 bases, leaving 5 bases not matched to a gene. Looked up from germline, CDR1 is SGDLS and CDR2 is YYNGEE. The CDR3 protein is CASSVGGGPHNEQFF. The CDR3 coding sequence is TGTGCCAGCAGCGTAGGCGGGGGTCCTCACAATGAGCAGTTCTTC.

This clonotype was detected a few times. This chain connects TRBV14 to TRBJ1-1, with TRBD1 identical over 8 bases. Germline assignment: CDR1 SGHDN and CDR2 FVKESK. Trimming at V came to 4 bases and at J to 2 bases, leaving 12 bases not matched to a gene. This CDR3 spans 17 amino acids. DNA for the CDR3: TGTGCCAGCAGCCTTCGTCCCGGACAGGGCGCAAACACTGAAGCTTTCTTT. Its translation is CASSLRPGQGANTEAFF.

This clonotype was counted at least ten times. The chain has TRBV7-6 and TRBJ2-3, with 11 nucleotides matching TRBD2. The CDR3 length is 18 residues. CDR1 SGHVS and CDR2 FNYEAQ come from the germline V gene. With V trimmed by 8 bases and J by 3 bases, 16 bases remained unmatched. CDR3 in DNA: TGTGCCAGCCAGCTTAGTACTTCGGGACTAGCGGTGACAGATACGCAGTATTTT. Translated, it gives CASQLSTSGLAVTDTQYF. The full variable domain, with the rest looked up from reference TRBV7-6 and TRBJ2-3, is GAGVSQSPRYKVTKRGQDVALRCDPISGHVSLYWYRQALGQGPEFLTYFNYEAQQDKSGLPNDRFSAERPEGSISTLTIQRTEQRDSAMYRCASQLSTSGLAVTDTQYFGPGTRLTVL.